This T cell receptor beta chain was identified during a study of CD8 T cells in Susac syndrome (dated by TCRdb to between 2018 and 2021). Regarding the complete study: Whether CD8+ T cell activation and differentiation in Susac syndrome was antigen driven was tested using repertoire sequencing. The research as a whole found: The TCR sequencing and HLA analysis was acknowledged to have included a relatively small number of individuals.

RNA was extracted using the RNeasy kit, and roughly 0.5 to 1 ug of the RNA was reverse transcribed with random hexamers. The immunoSEQ multiplex PCR assay, which covers 54 Vbeta and 13 Jbeta segments, was used to amplify TCR beta CDR3 regions. Bias from PCR amplification was corrected by using a synthetic template baseline for primer optimization and for computational correction. As for the authors' bioinformatics: Only productive sequences were kept, with reads annotated to V, D and J genes according to IMGT and analyzed in immunoSEQ Analyzer. Clonality was computed as one minus Shannon entropy normalized by log2 of the number of productive unique sequences. For each patient and control, public and private clones were evaluated within the 100 most prevalent clones. Clones were defined as Susac-specific if absent from the healthy and MS cohorts, from more than 900 published viral clones and from other ImmuneACCESS disease sequences. The public reads were reanalyzed by TCRdb: fastp trimming at Q25, MiXCR alignment, in-frame beta chains only. Each CDR3 protein appears once, grouped with its most common genes and DNA. The V and J calls, along with clone size, are taken from TCRdb and not from the paper's own processing. The sample table shows approximately 170,000 distinct CDR3 sequences, and 92% are seen once. 0.08% of the sample belongs to the ten largest clones.

The germline V end is reduced by 4 bases and the J end by 5 bases; junction bases left unmatched: 15. According to the germline V gene, CDR1 reads SGDLS and CDR2 reads YYNGEE. The CDR3 runs 16 residues from the cysteine to the phenylalanine. CDR3 DNA is the only sequence kept; it has 48 bases, read in frame from the first base. Peripheral blood CD8+ and CD4+ T cells from healthy donors, Susac syndrome patients and multiple sclerosis patients were profiled by high-throughput TCR beta sequencing. Healthy donors were included as age- and sex-matched controls. Bulk CD8+ and CD4+ T cells were purified by magnetic negative isolation, while CD8+ TEMRA cells were enriched using FACS. Blood was drawn into EDTA tubes, processed within 24 hours, and PBMCs were isolated by density gradient centrifugation. PBMCs intended for TCR sequencing were frozen in liquid nitrogen and were later thawed in a 37 degrees C water bath. Purity of sorted or isolated CD4+, CD8+ and CD8+ TEMRA cells was at least 90%.

A word on this clonotype: It lacks a known antigen. One base away there is no much larger clone; base qualities are not given.

The sample comprised CD4+ T cells from PBMCs. Rearrangement joined TRBV9 to TRBJ2-7; TRBD2 agrees with 7 junctional bases. The receptor comes from a human donor in good health. The DNA sequence reads TGTGCCAGCAGCTCGCTGACCGGGACTACTTACCACGAGCAGTACTTC. The translation is CASSSLTGTTYHEQYF.